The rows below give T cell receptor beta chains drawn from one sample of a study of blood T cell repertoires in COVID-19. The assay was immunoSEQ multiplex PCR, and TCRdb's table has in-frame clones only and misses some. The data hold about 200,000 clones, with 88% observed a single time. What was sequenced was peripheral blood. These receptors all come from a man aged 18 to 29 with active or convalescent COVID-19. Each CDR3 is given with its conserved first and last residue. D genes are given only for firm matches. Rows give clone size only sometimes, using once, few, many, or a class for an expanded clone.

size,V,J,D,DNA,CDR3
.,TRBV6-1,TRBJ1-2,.,TGTGCCAGCAGTGAAATGGGACGGGGGGGTACTAACTATGGCTACACCTTC,CASSEMGRGGTNYGYTF
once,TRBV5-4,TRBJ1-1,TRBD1,TGTGCCAGCAGCCAAAGCCTGGGACAGCCCGACACTGAAGCTTTCTTT,CASSQSLGQPDTEAFF
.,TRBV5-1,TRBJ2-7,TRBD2,TGCGCCAGCAGCCCCCGGGGACTAGCGGGACCAACTTCAAGCCACGAGCAGTACTTC,CASSPRGLAGPTSSHEQYF
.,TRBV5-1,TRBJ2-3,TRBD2,TGCGCCAGCTCACTGGGAGCTAGCGGAAGCACAGATACGCAGTATTTT,CASSLGASGSTDTQYF
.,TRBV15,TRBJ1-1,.,TGTGCCACCACCGCGAATGGAGGGAACACTGAAGCTTTCTTT,CATTANGGNTEAFF
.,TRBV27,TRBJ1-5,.,TGTGCCAGCAGCTCCTATAGCAATCAGCCCCAGCATTTT,CASSSYSNQPQHF
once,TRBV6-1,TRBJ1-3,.,TGTGCCAGCAGTGAATATACGGCTGGAAACACCATATATTTT,CASSEYTAGNTIYF
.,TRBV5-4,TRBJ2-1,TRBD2,TGTGCCAGCAGCCGGGGGGGACTAGCGGCCAATGAGCAGTTCTTC,CASSRGGLAANEQFF
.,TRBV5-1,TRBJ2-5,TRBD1,TGCGCCAGTACAGGGGGCGAGGAGACCCAGTACTTC,CASTGGEETQYF
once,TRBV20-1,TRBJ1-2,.,TGCAGCCCTGAGACTAACTATGGCTACACCTTC,CSPETNYGYTF
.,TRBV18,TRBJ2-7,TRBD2,TGTGCCAGCTCAACCAAAAGACTAGCGGGAGTATCTTACGAGCAGTACTTC,CASSTKRLAGVSYEQYF
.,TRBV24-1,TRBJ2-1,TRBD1,TGTGCCACCAGTGATTCCCCAAGGGGGCGCGGCAGCGCAATTGGGCAGTTCTTC,CATSDSPRGRGSAIGQFF
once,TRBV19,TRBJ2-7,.,TGTGCCAGTAGTATCAGAGGTTGGGACGAGCAGTACTTC,CASSIRGWDEQYF
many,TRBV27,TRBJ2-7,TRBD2,TGTGCCAGCAGTCTCGGACCGGGACTAGGGTACGAGCAGTACTTC,CASSLGPGLGYEQYF
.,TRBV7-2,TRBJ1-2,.,TGTGCCAGCAGCACGCGGGGCCTTAGTGGCTACACCTTC,CASSTRGLSGYTF
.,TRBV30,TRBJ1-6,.,TGTGCCTTAAAAGCGGGAGGCCCCTATAATTCACCCCTCCACTTT,CALKAGGPYNSPLHF
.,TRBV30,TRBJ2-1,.,TGTGCCTGGAGTCATCTCATTGGCCCCCTGAATGAGCAGTTCTTC,CAWSHLIGPLNEQFF